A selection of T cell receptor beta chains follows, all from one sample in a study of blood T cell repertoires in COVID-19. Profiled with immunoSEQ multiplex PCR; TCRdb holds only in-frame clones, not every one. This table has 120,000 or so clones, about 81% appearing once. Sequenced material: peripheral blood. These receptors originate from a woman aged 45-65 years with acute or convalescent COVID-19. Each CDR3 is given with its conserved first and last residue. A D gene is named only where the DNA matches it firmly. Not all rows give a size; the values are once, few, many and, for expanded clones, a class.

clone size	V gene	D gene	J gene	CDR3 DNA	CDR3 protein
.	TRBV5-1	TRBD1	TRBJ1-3	TGCGCCAGCAGCTCGGGTACAGGGGGCGGAAACACCATATATTTT	CASSSGTGGGNTIYF
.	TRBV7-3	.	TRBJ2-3	TGTGCCAGCAGCCGAGACTACACAGATACGCAGTATTTT	CASSRDYTDTQYF
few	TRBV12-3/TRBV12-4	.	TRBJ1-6	TGTGCCAGCAGTTTGGAGGTGGGTCCCCTCCACTTT	CASSLEVGPLHF
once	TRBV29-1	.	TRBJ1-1	TGCAGCGTTGTGGGGTCCCCAGCCGGCACAGGGTGGACTGAAGCTTTCTTT	CSVVGSPAGTGWTEAFF
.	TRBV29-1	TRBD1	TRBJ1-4	TGCAGCGTTGAAGGGACAGGGGTTACTAATGAAAAACTGTTTTTT	CSVEGTGVTNEKLFF
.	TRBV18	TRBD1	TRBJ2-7	TGTGCCAGCTCACCAACGCCGGGACAGGGGGCCTACGAGCAGTACTTC	CASSPTPGQGAYEQYF
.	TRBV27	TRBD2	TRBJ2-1	TGTGCCAGCAGTTTAAAGATGGGCGGGGGTACTCTCTACAATGAGCAGTTCTTC	CASSLKMGGGTLYNEQFF
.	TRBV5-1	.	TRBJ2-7	TGCGCCAGCAGCTTGGACAGACCAGATGGAGAGCAGTACTTC	CASSLDRPDGEQYF
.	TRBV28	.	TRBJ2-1	TGTGCCAGCAGTCCGGGGGTGATGCAGTTCTTC	CASSPGVMQFF
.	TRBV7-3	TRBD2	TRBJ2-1	TGTGCCAGCAGCTTAATGGCTAGCGGGATTAGCAATGAGCAGTTCTTC	CASSLMASGISNEQFF
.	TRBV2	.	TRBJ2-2	TGTGCCAGCAGTGCCCAGGGATTGTTCACCGGGGAGCTGTTTTTT	CASSAQGLFTGELFF
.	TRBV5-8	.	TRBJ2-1	TGTGCCAGCAGCTGGGGGGGCAGCTCCTACAATGAGCAGTTCTTC	CASSWGGSSYNEQFF
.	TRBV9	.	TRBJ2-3	TGTGCCAGCAGCCGCGGACTCTCCAGCACAGATACGCAGTATTTT	CASSRGLSSTDTQYF
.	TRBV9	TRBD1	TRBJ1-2	TGTGCCAGCAGCCCCGGAGACAGGGGTGGCTACACCTTC	CASSPGDRGGYTF
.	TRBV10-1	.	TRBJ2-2	TGCGCCAGCAGTGAACGGAGTTTATCCGGGGAGCTGTTTTTT	CASSERSLSGELFF
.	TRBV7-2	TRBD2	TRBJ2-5	TGTGCCAGCAGGACGGGCCCGGGAGGCTTGTACTTC	CASRTGPGGLYF
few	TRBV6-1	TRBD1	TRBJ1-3	TGTGCCAGCAGTGAAAGAGACAGGGCGGCTGGAAACACCATATATTTT	CASSERDRAAGNTIYF
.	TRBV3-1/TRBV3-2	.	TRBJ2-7	TGTGCCAGCAGCCAAGATGGCAGACTCTACGAGCAGTACTTC	CASSQDGRLYEQYF
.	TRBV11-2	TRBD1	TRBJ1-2	TGTGCCAGCAGCGGCGACAGGGGCCATGGCTACACCTTC	CASSGDRGHGYTF
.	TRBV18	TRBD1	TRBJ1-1	TGTGCCAGCTCACCACCGGGGACAGGGGACACTGAAGCTTTCTTT	CASSPPGTGDTEAFF
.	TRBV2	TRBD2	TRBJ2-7	TGTGCCAGCAGCGGGGGAGGACTAGGGCTCTACGAGCAGTACTTC	CASSGGGLGLYEQYF
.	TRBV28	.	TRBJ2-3	TGTGCCAGCAGTTTTTGGGGTACAGGGAGCGCAGATACGCAGTATTTT	CASSFWGTGSADTQYF
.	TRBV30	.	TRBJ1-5	TGTGCCTGGAGTGTAGCAGGGAGGAATCAGCCCCAGCATTTT	CAWSVAGRNQPQHF
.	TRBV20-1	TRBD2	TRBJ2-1	TGCAGTGCTAGTGGGACTAGCGGGGGGGCAAGCTACAATGAGCAGTTCTTC	CSASGTSGGASYNEQFF
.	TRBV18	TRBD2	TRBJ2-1	TGTGCCAGCTCACCACCAGGTCTAGCGGGTGGAGTCAATGAGCAGTTCTTC	CASSPPGLAGGVNEQFF
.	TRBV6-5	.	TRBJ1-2	TGTGCCAGCCGAAACAGGGAATCGAGCTATGGCTACACCTTC	CASRNRESSYGYTF
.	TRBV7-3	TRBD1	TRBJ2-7	TGTGCCAGCAGCCCCAATCCTGGACAGGGCTACGAGCAGTACTTC	CASSPNPGQGYEQYF
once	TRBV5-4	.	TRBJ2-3	TGTGCCAGCAGCTTGTATAGCGGCACTAGCACAGATACGCAGTATTTT	CASSLYSGTSTDTQYF
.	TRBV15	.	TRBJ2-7	TGTGCCACCCGGGGTAGCGCGACCTACGAGCAGTACTTC	CATRGSATYEQYF
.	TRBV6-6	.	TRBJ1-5	TGTGCCAGCAGTTACTCGGACGGGATTCAGCCCCAGCATTTT	CASSYSDGIQPQHF
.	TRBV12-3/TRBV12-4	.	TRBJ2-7	TGTGCCAGCAGTTTCCGGGGCTCCTACGAGCAGTACTTC	CASSFRGSYEQYF
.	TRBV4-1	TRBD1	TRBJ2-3	TGCGCCAGCAGCCAAGGGGGGGCAGGGGGCGGCACAGATACGCAGTATTTT	CASSQGGAGGGTDTQYF